This TCR beta chain was sequenced during a study of cytomegalovirus exposure and HLA in healthy donors. The study, taken as a whole, reports: Reportedly, TCR beta sequences accurately predicted HLA-A and HLA-B alleles in most subjects. Immune exposure information available was restricted to CMV serostatus.

PCR used 60 Vbeta primers and 13 Jbeta primers. Profiling relied on immunoSEQ multiplex PCR, and the TCRdb table lists in-frame clones only, not all of them. This table holds roughly 150,000 clones, around 78% found once. Between the trimmed V and J ends, which lost 4 bases and 1 base, there was a span of 10 bases. The germline V gene has CDR1 SQVTM and CDR2 ANQGSEA. There are 13 residues in the CDR3. As to this clone: The antigen is unknown.

The clonotype comes from a man aged 35 to 55 in good health and CMV-seronegative. Sequences were obtained from PBMCs. The chain carries TRBV29-1 and TRBJ1-1; D uncertain. CDR3 region: CSVAAGSNTEAFF. For the CDR3, the DNA is TGCAGCGTTGCCGCCGGTTCGAACACTGAAGCTTTCTTT.